One and the same sample provided the 26 T cell receptor beta chains below, sequenced in a study of T cell changes during pregnancy in multiple sclerosis. Assay: immunoSEQ multiplex PCR; the TCRdb copy retains only in-frame clones and omits some. The sample yields some 20,000 clones, under 95% seen once. Sequenced material: CD4+ T cells from peripheral blood mononuclear cells, taken in the third trimester of pregnancy. The receptors derive from a female donor in good health, enrolled as a control in a pregnancy study.

The chain is built from TRBV11-3 and TRBJ2-3; 8 bases are shared with TRBD2. The CDR3 length is 16 residues. The V gene end was trimmed by 4 bases and the J gene end by 0 bases; junction bases not matched to a gene: 6. CDR1 SGHNT and CDR2 YENEEA come from the germline V gene. In DNA form, the CDR3 reads TGTGCCAGCAGCTCCTTAGCGGGGTCTAGCACAGATACGCAGTATTTT. Translation: CASSSLAGSSTDTQYF.

This chain uses TRBV18 with TRBJ1-1; D might be TRBD1 (6 bases). Trimming removed 4 bases from V and 1 base from J, with 19 bases in between. This CDR3 spans 17 amino acids. CDR1 and CDR2 (germline): KGHSH, LQKENI. In DNA, the CDR3 is TGTGCCAGCTCACGACGGAAACAGGGCCTAGGGAACACTGAAGCTTTCTTT. Protein sequence: CASSRRKQGLGNTEAFF.

The genes are TRBV19 and TRBJ1-3, with 7 nucleotides matching TRBD1. Per germline, CDR1 LNHDA and CDR2 SQIVND (reference sequence). V shed 7 bases, J shed 6 bases, and the junction held 9 bases outside the gene matches. The CDR3 has 14 amino acids. As DNA, the CDR3 is TGTGCCAGTATCCCGACAGGGAAAAAAAACACCATATATTTT. Residues: CASIPTGKKNTIYF.

The J gene is TRBJ1-1, the V gene TRBV14, with D unclear. CDR1 is SGHDN and CDR2 is FVKESK in the germline V gene. This CDR3 comprises 14 residues. Trimming removed 4 bases at V and 0 bases at J, with 9 bases between. CDR3: CASSPRALNTEAFF. CDR3 DNA: TGTGCCAGCAGCCCGAGAGCGTTGAACACTGAAGCTTTCTTT.

The chain couples TRBV5-1 to TRBJ1-5; D uncertain. The CDR3 contains 15 residues. Trimming cost V 1 base and J 4 bases, with 12 bases left between them. CDR1 and CDR2 (germline): SGHRS, YFSETQ. The CDR3 spells CASSLQGGLNQPQHF. CDR3 nucleotides: TGCGCCAGCAGCTTGCAAGGCGGGTTGAATCAGCCCCAGCATTTT.

In its sample, this clone was seen once. This chain links TRBV6-1 with TRBJ2-1; TRBD1 matches at 9 bases. Looked up from germline, CDR1 is MNHNS and CDR2 is SASEGT. V trimming: 5 bases; J trimming: 0 bases; junction bases outside the gene matches: 2. This CDR3 comprises 15 residues. CDR3 DNA sequence: TGTGCCAGCAGTTCGACAGGGGGCTCCTACAATGAGCAGTTCTTC. It is translated as CASSSTGGSYNEQFF.

The genes are TRBV7-3 and TRBJ1-3; the D is unclear. The germline V and J ends were trimmed by 6 bases and 3 bases, with 3 bases remaining between them. The length of the CDR3 is 11 residues. CDR1 is SGHTA and CDR2 is FQGTGA in the germline V gene. The CDR3: CASSNGNTIYF. The CDR3 DNA follows: TGTGCCAGCAGTAATGGAAACACCATATATTTT.

Details on this clone: The junction differs from germline at one of its ends, possibly a read error. The chain employs TRBV4-1 and TRBJ2-1, with 10 nucleotides matching TRBD2. Germline CDR1 MGHRA, CDR2 YSYEKL. This CDR3 is built from 16 residues. Here the CDR3 DNA reads TGCGCCAGCAGACAAGGTGCGCTAGCGGGAGTCAATGAGCAGTTCTTC. It is translated as CASRQGALAGVNEQFF.

The rearrangement joins TRBV5-8 to TRBJ2-2, with D possibly being TRBD2 (6 bases). CDR1 and CDR2 (germline): SGHTS, YDEGEE. Trimming removed 1 base from V and 2 bases from J, with 12 bases in between. There are 16 residues in the CDR3. The CDR3 region is CASSLSAGTNTGELFF. The CDR3 DNA is TGTGCCAGCAGCTTGTCGGCAGGGACTAACACCGGGGAGCTGTTTTTT.

This chain joins TRBV18 and TRBJ2-3, with TRBD1 matching over 8 bases. In germline, CDR1 is KGHSH, CDR2 LQKENI. The CDR3 consists of 14 residues. V was pared by 6 bases and J by 3 bases, with 5 bases of the junction left unmatched. Here the CDR3 reads CASSWDRITDTQYF. DNA for the CDR3: TGTGCCAGCTCCTGGGACAGGATTACAGATACGCAGTATTTT.

Here the CDR3 DNA reads TGCAGTGCTTCTCGGGACTACGAGCAGTACTTC. This translates into CSASRDYEQYF. This chain uses TRBV20-1 with TRBJ2-7, with D tentatively TRBD2 (5 bases). The germline V and J ends were trimmed by 5 bases and 3 bases, with 8 bases remaining between them. Germline CDR1 is DFQATT and CDR2 is SNEGSKA (reference sequence). The length of the CDR3 is 11 residues.

The J gene is TRBJ2-3, the V gene TRBV14; maybe TRBD2 (6 bases). Germline CDR1 SGHDN, CDR2 FVKESK. The CDR3 is made up of 19 amino acids. V gave up 0 bases and J gave up 2 bases, with 21 bases separating them. CDR3 amino acids: CASSQDGVGGAWVTDTQYF. CDR3 nucleotides: TGTGCCAGCAGCCAAGATGGAGTAGGAGGGGCCTGGGTCACAGATACGCAGTATTTT.

The chain joins TRBV7-2 to TRBJ2-7; the match to TRBD1 covers 9 bases. Germline V gives CDR1 SGHTA, CDR2 FQGNSA. V was pared by 5 bases and J by 4 bases, with 6 bases of the junction left unmatched. The CDR3 spans 14 residues. This CDR3 reads CASSPPGQGYEQYF. For the CDR3, the DNA is TGTGCCAGCAGCCCACCGGGACAGGGTTACGAGCAGTACTTC.

The V gene is TRBV10-3, the J gene TRBJ2-7; TRBD2 might be the D (6 bases). V lost 6 bases, J lost 3 bases, and 9 bases lay in between. The CDR3 has 12 residues. Germline V gene sequence: CDR1 ENHRY, CDR2 SYGVKD. The DNA of the CDR3 is TGTGCCATCAGCCAGGGAGGCTACGAGCAGTACTTC. Protein sequence: CAISQGGYEQYF.

As DNA, the CDR3 is TGCAGCGTTGGGAAGGAGGTTGTATACAATGAGCAGTTCTTC. Protein sequence: CSVGKEVVYNEQFF. The J gene is TRBJ2-1, the V gene TRBV29-1, with D tentatively TRBD2 (5 bases). This CDR3 has 14 residues. V was shortened by 4 bases and J by 4 bases, with 14 bases between the two germline ends. The V gene's germline CDR1 is SQVTM and CDR2 ANQGSEA.

The chain recombines TRBV14 with TRBJ1-2; possibly TRBD1 for D (5 bases). The CDR3 loop spans 17 amino acids. CDR1 and CDR2 (germline): SGHDN, FVKESK. The V and J ends lost 2 bases and 3 bases respectively, with 19 bases between them. Here the CDR3 DNA reads TGTGCCAGCAGCCAAACCGCGCGGTCCTGGGGCGACTATGGCTACACCTTC. Protein sequence: CASSQTARSWGDYGYTF.

The rearrangement links TRBV7-2 to TRBJ1-2, with D tentatively TRBD1 (5 bases). The CDR3 is 15 residues long. V was shortened by 4 bases and J by 3 bases, with 15 bases between the two germline ends. From germline, CDR1 is SGHTA and CDR2 FQGNSA. CDR3 coding DNA: TGTGCCAGCAGCTCGCGGTGGGGGGGAGACTATGGCTACACCTTC. This encodes CASSSRWGGDYGYTF.

V is TRBV13 and J is TRBJ2-2; 9 nucleotides line up with TRBD1. The CDR3 loop spans 20 amino acids. Germline V gives CDR1 PRHDT, CDR2 FYEKMQ (reference sequence). The junction had 18 bases not matched to a gene; V was cut back by 4 bases and J by 3 bases. This CDR3 reads CASSSPGTGFLRLDTGELFF. In nucleotides, the CDR3 is TGTGCCAGCAGCTCCCCCGGGACAGGGTTCCTACGATTGGACACCGGGGAGCTGTTTTTT. The full variable domain, completed using reference TRBV13 and TRBJ2-2, is AAGVIQSPRHLIKEKRETATLKCYPIPRHDTVYWYQQGPGQDPQFLISFYEKMQSDKGSIPDRFSAQQFSDYHSELNMSSLELGDSALYFCASSSPGTGFLRLDTGELFFGEGSRLTVL.

The V and J genes are TRBV7-3 and TRBJ2-1, with 7 bases lining up with TRBD2. CDR3 size: 16 residues. Germline V gene sequence: CDR1 SGHTA, CDR2 FQGTGA. The ends lost 0 bases at V and 8 bases at J; junction bases unmatched: 10. The CDR3 reads CASSLTLWEGSDEQFF. The DNA for the CDR3 is TGTGCCAGCAGCTTAACGTTGTGGGAGGGTAGCGATGAGCAGTTCTTC.

The rearrangement joins TRBV11-2 to TRBJ1-5; TRBD1 matches at 7 bases. Germline values: CDR1 SGHAT, CDR2 FQNNGV. The CDR3 covers 14 residues. The V gene end was trimmed by 5 bases and the J gene end by 2 bases; junction bases not matched to a gene: 3. CDR3 sequence: CASSPDRGNQPQHF. The CDR3 DNA sequence: TGTGCCAGCAGCCCCGACAGGGGCAATCAGCCCCAGCATTTT.

The V call is TRBV15, the J call TRBJ1-4; 8 bases are shared with TRBD1. Germline V gene lookup returns CDR1 LNHNV and CDR2 YYDKDF (reference sequence). The trim removed 0 bases at V and 5 bases at J, leaving 2 bases unmatched. This CDR3 has 15 residues. DNA of the CDR3: TGTGCCACCAGCAGAGAGAGACAGGGGAATGAAAAACTGTTTTTT. Amino acid sequence: CATSRERQGNEKLFF.

The chain employs TRBV2 and TRBJ1-5, with 9 bases matching TRBD1. J gave up 6 bases and V 5 bases, and 5 bases lay outside the gene matches. The CDR3 totals 14 residues. Germline V gene sequence: CDR1 SNHLY, CDR2 FYNNEI. CDR3 residues: CASSLTGGSQPQHF. CDR3 in DNA: TGTGCCAGCAGTTTAACAGGGGGCAGTCAGCCCCAGCATTTT.

The V gene is TRBV7-3, the J gene TRBJ2-3; 8 bases are a match to TRBD2. Germline V gene lookup returns CDR1 SGHTA and CDR2 FQGTGA. The V gene end was trimmed by 4 bases and the J gene end by 5 bases; junction bases not matched to a gene: 2. The CDR3 totals 13 residues. CDR3 nucleotide sequence: TGTGCCAGCAGCTACGGGGGGGGAGATACGCAGTATTTT. It yields the protein CASSYGGGDTQYF.

The chain combines TRBV11-2 with TRBJ2-7, with D possibly matching TRBD2 (5 bases). The CDR3 contains 12 residues. In germline, CDR1 is SGHAT, CDR2 FQNNGV. V was cut by 4 bases and J by 7 bases, with 11 bases left in between. CDR3 sequence reads: CASSSSTGEQYF. Here the CDR3 DNA reads TGTGCCAGCAGCTCCAGTACGGGAGAGCAGTACTTC. Drawing the rest from reference TRBV11-2 and TRBJ2-7, the complete variable domain is EAGVAQSPRYKIIEKRQSVAFWCNPISGHATLYWYQQILGQGPKLLIQFQNNGVVDDSQLPKDRFSAERLKGVDSTLKIQPAKLEDSAVYLCASSSSTGEQYFGPGTRLTVT.

The rearrangement joins TRBV30 to TRBJ1-2; D is unresolved. This CDR3 comprises 13 residues. Trimming took 4 bases from V and 3 from J, leaving 12 bases between them. Germline CDR1 is GTSNPN and CDR2 is SVGIG (reference sequence). This chain's CDR3 is CAWTDRAYYGYTF. The CDR3 bases are TGTGCCTGGACCGATAGAGCCTACTATGGCTACACCTTC.

The V and J genes are TRBV21-1 and TRBJ1-1. TRBV21-1 is a documented pseudogene. The CDR3 is 13 residues long. CDR3 region: CASSNRESTEAFF. The CDR3 DNA reads TGTGCCAGCAGCAATAGGGAGAGCACTGAAGCTTTCTTT.